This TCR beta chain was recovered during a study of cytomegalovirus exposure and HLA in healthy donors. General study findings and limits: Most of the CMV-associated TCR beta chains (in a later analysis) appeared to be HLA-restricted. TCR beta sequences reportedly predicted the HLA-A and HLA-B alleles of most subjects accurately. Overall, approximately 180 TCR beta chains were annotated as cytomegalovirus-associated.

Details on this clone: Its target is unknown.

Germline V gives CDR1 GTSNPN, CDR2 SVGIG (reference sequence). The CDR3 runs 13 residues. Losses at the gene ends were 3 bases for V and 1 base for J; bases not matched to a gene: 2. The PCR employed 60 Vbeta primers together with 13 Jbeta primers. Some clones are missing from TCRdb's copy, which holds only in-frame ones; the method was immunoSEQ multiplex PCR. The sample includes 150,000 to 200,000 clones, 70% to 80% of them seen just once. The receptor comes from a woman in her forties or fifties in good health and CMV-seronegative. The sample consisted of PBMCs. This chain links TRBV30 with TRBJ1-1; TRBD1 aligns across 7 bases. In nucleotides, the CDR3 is TGTGCCTGGAGCAGACAGGGGAACACTGAAGCTTTCTTT. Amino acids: CAWSRQGNTEAFF. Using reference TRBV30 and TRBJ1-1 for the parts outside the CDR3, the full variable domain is SQTIHQWPATLVQPVGSPLSLECTVEGTSNPNLYWYRQAAGRGLQLLFYSVGIGQISSEVPQNLSASRPQDRQFILSSKKLLLSDSGFYLCAWSRQGNTEAFFGQGTRLTVV.